This TCR beta chain appears in the sequencing data of a study of cytomegalovirus exposure and HLA in healthy donors. Notes on the study in general: Confirmation in vitro established that a few CMV-associated chains were specific for CMV antigens. First-cohort TCR clusters were later found to tend to co-occur in the 120 or so validation repertoires.

Measured with immunoSEQ multiplex PCR; TCRdb has only the in-frame clones, and not every one. The sample consists of approximately 60,000 clones, approximately 90% of them appearing once. In the case of this clone: Its target is unknown.

This CDR3 region has 16 residues. The V gene's germline CDR1 is LNHNV and CDR2 YYDKDF (reference sequence). V lost 2 bases to trimming and J lost 1 base, with 15 bases between them. The chain employs TRBV15 and TRBJ2-7, with unresolved D. The source of this sequence is a woman aged 18 to 35 in good health and CMV-seronegative. Sequencing was carried out using PBMCs. CDR3 loop: CATSRPPGQRSYEQYF. In DNA, the CDR3 is TGTGCCACCAGCAGACCCCCTGGTCAGCGTTCCTACGAGCAGTACTTC.